Below are 10 T cell receptor beta chains sequenced from a single sample in a study of T cell responses to AZD1222 COVID-19 vaccine. Some clones are missing from TCRdb's copy, which holds only in-frame ones; the method was immunoSEQ multiplex PCR. The sample has about 150,000 clones; around nine tenths are singletons. The specimen was peripheral blood, collected 28 days after the second AZD1222 dose. Source of these receptors: an adult who received the AZD1222 COVID-19 vaccine.

V gene TRBV28 combines with J gene TRBJ2-1; no clear D gene. V lost 3 bases, J lost 12 bases, and 12 bases lay in between. Germline CDR1 reads MDHEN; CDR2 reads SYDVKM. CDR3 length: 12 residues. Here the CDR3 reads CASSFVAFPQFF. The CDR3 coding sequence is TGTGCCAGCAGTTTTGTGGCCTTCCCGCAGTTCTTC.

Here the CDR3 DNA reads TGTGCCAGCAGGGGACAGGGGGCGGACTATGGCTACACCTTC. As protein: CASRGQGADYGYTF. The chain has TRBV28 and TRBJ1-2; 12 nucleotides match TRBD1. V lost 6 bases, J lost 3 bases, and 2 bases stayed unmatched. CDR1 MDHEN and CDR2 SYDVKM come from the germline V gene. The CDR3 is 14 residues long.

The rearrangement links TRBV27 to TRBJ1-2; D remains unclear. CDR3 length equals 15 residues. The V gene's germline CDR1 is MNHEY and CDR2 SMNVEV (reference sequence). V dropped 0 bases and J dropped 6 bases, with 14 bases sitting between them. In DNA, the CDR3 is TGTGCCAGCAGTTTATCAGACGGCCTGATAAATGGCTACACCTTC. Its protein is CASSLSDGLINGYTF.

A few counts support this clone. This chain links TRBV27 with TRBJ2-7; D unclear. Trimming cost V 5 bases and J 3 bases, with 14 bases left between them. Germline CDR1 reads MNHEY; CDR2 reads SMNVEV (reference sequence). The CDR3 consists of 14 residues. CDR3 protein: CASSDGVSFYEQYF. The CDR3 coding sequence is TGTGCCAGCAGTGACGGAGTTTCTTTCTACGAGCAGTACTTC.

The chain employs TRBV6-5 and TRBJ1-2; 8 bases match TRBD1. The CDR3 extends over 15 amino acids. Germline assignment: CDR1 MNHEY and CDR2 SVGAGI. V was clipped by 2 bases and J by 5 bases; unmatched bases: 7. CDR3 DNA: TGTGCCAGCAGTTACGGACAGGGAGGCTTGTATGGCTACACCTTC. This gives the protein CASSYGQGGLYGYTF.

This sequence joins TRBV12-3 or TRBV12-4 and TRBJ2-1; D call uncertain. The CDR3 contains 13 residues. Trimming removed 3 bases at V and 4 bases at J, with 7 bases between. The chain's CDR3 is CASSLALYNEQFF. CDR3 coding DNA: TGTGCCAGCAGTTTGGCCCTGTACAATGAGCAGTTCTTC.

The chain uses TRBV5-5 and TRBJ2-2, with D uncertain. This CDR3 has 14 amino acids. Per the germline V gene, CDR1 is SGHKS and CDR2 is YYEKEE (reference sequence). Trimming took off 4 bases at V and 6 bases at J, with 13 bases between the two ends. The CDR3: CASSTDGWSGELFF. CDR3 sequence (DNA): TGTGCCAGCAGCACAGACGGATGGTCCGGGGAGCTGTTTTTT.

The chain links TRBV6-1 to TRBJ1-1; the D gene is possibly TRBD1 (5 bases). Germline V gene data show CDR1 as MNHNS and CDR2 as SASEGT. This CDR3 is 17 amino acids long. V lost 4 bases and J 3 bases, leaving 21 bases between the germline ends. CDR3 in DNA: TGTGCCAGCAGTGGCCCCTACCAGGGACTTGGGGACACTGAAGCTTTCTTT. This sequence encodes CASSGPYQGLGDTEAFF.

The chain joins TRBV7-8 to TRBJ1-1; no firm D call. The CDR3 has 12 residues. In germline, CDR1 is SGHVS, CDR2 FQNEAQ. Trimming removed 5 bases at V and 11 bases at J, with 15 bases between. Here the CDR3 DNA reads TGTGCCAGCAGCCCAACGGGATTGCCGGCTTTCTTT. This encodes CASSPTGLPAFF.

CDR3 protein: CASSQATGGNQPQHF. The CDR3 DNA sequence: TGCGCCAGCAGCCAGGCCACAGGGGGGAATCAGCCCCAGCATTTT. The chain recombines TRBV4-1 with TRBJ1-5; 8 nucleotides align to TRBD1. This CDR3 region has 15 residues. The V segment lost 3 bases and the J segment 4 bases; nucleotides outside the gene matches: 5. Per germline, CDR1 MGHRA and CDR2 YSYEKL.